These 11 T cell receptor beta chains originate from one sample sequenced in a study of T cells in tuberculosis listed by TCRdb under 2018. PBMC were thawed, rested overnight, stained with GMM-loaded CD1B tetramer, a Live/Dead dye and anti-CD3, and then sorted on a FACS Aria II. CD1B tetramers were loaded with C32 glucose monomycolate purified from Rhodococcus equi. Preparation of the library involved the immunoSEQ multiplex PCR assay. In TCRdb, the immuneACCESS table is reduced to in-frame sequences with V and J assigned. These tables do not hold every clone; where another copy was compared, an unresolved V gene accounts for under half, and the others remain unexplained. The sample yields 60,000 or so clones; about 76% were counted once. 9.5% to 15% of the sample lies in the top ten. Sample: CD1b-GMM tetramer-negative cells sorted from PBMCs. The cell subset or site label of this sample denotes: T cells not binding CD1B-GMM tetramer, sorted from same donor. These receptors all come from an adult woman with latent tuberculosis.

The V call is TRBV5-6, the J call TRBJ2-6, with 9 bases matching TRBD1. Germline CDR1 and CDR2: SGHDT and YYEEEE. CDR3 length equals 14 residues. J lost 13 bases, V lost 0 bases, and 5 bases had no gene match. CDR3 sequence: CASSLEGQGWVLTF. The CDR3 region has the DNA TGTGCCAGCAGCTTGGAGGGACAGGGTTGGGTCCTGACTTTC.

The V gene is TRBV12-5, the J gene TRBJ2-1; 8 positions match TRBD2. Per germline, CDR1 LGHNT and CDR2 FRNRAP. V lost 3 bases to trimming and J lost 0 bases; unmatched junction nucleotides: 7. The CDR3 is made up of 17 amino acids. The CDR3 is CASGFRGGPSSYNEQFF. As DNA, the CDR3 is TGTGCTAGTGGTTTTCGGGGGGGGCCCAGCTCCTACAATGAGCAGTTCTTC.

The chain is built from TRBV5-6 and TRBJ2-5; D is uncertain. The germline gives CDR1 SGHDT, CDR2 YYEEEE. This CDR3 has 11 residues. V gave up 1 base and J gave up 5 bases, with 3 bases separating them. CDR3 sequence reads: CASSLSETQYF. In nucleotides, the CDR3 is TGTGCCAGCAGCTTGAGCGAGACCCAGTACTTC.

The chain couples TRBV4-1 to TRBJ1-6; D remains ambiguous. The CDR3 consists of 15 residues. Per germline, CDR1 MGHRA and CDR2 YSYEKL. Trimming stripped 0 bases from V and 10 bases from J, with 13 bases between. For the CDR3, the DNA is TGCGCCAGCAGCCAAGATCCGGGGTGGGTATCACCCCTCCACTTT. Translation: CASSQDPGWVSPLHF.

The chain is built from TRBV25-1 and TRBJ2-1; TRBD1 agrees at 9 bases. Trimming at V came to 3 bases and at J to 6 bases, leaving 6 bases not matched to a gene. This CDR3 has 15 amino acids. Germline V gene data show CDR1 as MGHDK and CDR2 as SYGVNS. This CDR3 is CASSDPRTGANEQFF. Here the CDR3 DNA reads TGTGCCAGCAGTGACCCGAGGACAGGGGCCAATGAGCAGTTCTTC.

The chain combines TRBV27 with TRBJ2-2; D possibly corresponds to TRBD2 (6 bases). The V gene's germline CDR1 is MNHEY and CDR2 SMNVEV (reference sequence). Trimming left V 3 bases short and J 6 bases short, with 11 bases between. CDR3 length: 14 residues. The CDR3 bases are TGTGCCAGCAGTTTCCTCGGGGGAGCCGGGGAGCTGTTTTTT. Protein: CASSFLGGAGELFF.

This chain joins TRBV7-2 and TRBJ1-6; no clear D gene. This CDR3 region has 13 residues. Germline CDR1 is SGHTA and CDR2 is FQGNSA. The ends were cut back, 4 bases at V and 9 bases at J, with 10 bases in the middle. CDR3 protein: CASSSWSSSPLHF. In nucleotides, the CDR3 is TGTGCCAGCAGCTCGTGGTCGAGTTCACCCCTCCACTTT.

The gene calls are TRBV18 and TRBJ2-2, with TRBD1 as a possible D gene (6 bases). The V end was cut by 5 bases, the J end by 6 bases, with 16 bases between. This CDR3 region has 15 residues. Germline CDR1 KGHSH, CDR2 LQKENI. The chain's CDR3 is CASSSYRAPPGELFF. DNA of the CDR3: TGTGCCAGCTCATCCTACAGGGCCCCCCCCGGGGAGCTGTTTTTT.

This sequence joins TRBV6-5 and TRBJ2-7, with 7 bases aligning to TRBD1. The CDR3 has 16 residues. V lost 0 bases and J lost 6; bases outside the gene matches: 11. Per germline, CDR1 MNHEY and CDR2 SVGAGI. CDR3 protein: CASSYSATGFKSEQYF. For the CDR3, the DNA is TGTGCCAGCAGTTACTCAGCGACAGGGTTCAAGAGCGAGCAGTACTTC.

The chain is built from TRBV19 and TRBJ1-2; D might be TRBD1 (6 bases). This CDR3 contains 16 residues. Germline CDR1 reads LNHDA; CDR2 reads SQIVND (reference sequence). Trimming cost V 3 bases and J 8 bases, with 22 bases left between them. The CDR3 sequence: CASSIRGAGAYGGYTF. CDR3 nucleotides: TGTGCCAGTAGTATTCGGGGGGCAGGGGCCTATGGCGGCTACACCTTC.

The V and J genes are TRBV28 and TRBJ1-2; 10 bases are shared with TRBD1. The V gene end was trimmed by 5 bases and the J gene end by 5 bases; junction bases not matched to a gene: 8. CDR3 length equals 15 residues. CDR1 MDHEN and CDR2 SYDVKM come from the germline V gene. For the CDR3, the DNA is TGTGCCAGCAGTCCGCGGACAGGGGGGGCTTATGGCTACACCTTC. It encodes CASSPRTGGAYGYTF.